Below, 7 T cell receptor beta chains from the same sample are listed, as sequenced in a study of HIV-infected patients and healthy controls. One entry per CDR3 protein results from TCRdb running MiXCR on the 5' RACE reads. This table has about 63,000 distinct CDR3 sequences, roughly a sixth appearing once. Sequenced input: CD4+ T cells from blood. The receptors originated from a human donor in good health.

This clonotype occurred many times. This rearrangement joins TRBV6-2 or TRBV6-3 to TRBJ1-2; D is undetermined. Germline V gives CDR1 MNHEY, CDR2 SVGEGT. The CDR3 runs to 13 residues. The V and J ends lost 2 bases and 0 bases respectively, with 4 bases between them. The CDR3 region is CASSYGPNYGYTF. The CDR3 nucleotides are TGTGCCAGCAGTTACGGCCCTAACTATGGCTACACCTTC.

CDR3: CASGSGTSGTGELFF. The CDR3 DNA follows: TGTGCTAGTGGTTCCGGGACTAGCGGGACCGGGGAGCTGTTTTTT. V gene TRBV12-5 combines with J gene TRBJ2-2, with TRBD2 matching 12 bases. V lost 4 bases to trimming and J lost 5 bases; unmatched junction nucleotides: 2. The CDR3 extends over 15 amino acids. Looked up from germline, CDR1 is LGHNT and CDR2 is FRNRAP.

This clonotype was detected many times. The rearrangement links TRBV7-6 to TRBJ2-2; no reliable D call. Per the germline V gene, CDR1 is SGHVS and CDR2 is FNYEAQ. The germline V and J ends were trimmed by 4 bases and 4 bases, with 10 bases remaining between them. CDR3 length: 14 amino acids. Here the CDR3 DNA reads TGTGCCAGCAGCTCCCCTGGTGGCACCGGGGAGCTGTTTTTT. Residues: CASSSPGGTGELFF.

This clonotype has at least ten counts. The rearrangement joins TRBV12-3 or TRBV12-4 to TRBJ2-3, with 11 positions matching TRBD1. This CDR3 comprises 15 residues. The ends lost 4 bases at V and 3 bases at J; junction bases unmatched: 3. The CDR3 here is CASSSGQGATDTQYF. In DNA, the CDR3 is TGTGCCAGCAGTTCCGGACAGGGGGCGACAGATACGCAGTATTTT.

The chain employs TRBV5-5 and TRBJ1-2; the D gene is possibly TRBD1 (6 bases). This CDR3 comprises 13 residues. Germline V lookup: CDR1 SGHKS, CDR2 YYEKEE (reference sequence). V was trimmed by 4 bases and J by 4 bases, leaving 11 bases between them. The CDR3 reads CASSTGALYGYTF. For the CDR3, the DNA is TGTGCCAGCAGCACGGGGGCCCTCTATGGCTACACCTTC.

The chain carries TRBV7-2 and TRBJ1-5; D is ambiguous. Germline V lookup: CDR1 SGHTA, CDR2 FQGNSA. V lost 5 bases and J 2 bases, leaving 10 bases between the germline ends. The CDR3 runs to 14 residues. The CDR3 DNA is TGTGCCAGCAGCGAAAAACCAGGCAATCAGCCCCAGCATTTT. This sequence encodes CASSEKPGNQPQHF.

The sample holds many counts of this clonotype. The V call is TRBV28, the J call TRBJ2-3; no definite D call. V lost 5 bases to trimming and J lost 0 bases, with 12 bases between them. This CDR3 has 15 amino acids. CDR1 is MDHEN, CDR2 SYDVKM, per germline. The CDR3 coding sequence is TGTGCCAGCAGTGAACCGTCTTGGAGCACAGATACGCAGTATTTT. Protein sequence: CASSEPSWSTDTQYF. Drawing the rest from reference TRBV28 and TRBJ2-3, the complete variable domain is DVKVTQSSRYLVKRTGEKVFLECVQDMDHENMFWYRQDPGLGLRLIYFSYDVKMKEKGDIPEGYSVSREKKERFSLILESASTNQTSMYLCASSEPSWSTDTQYFGPGTRLTVL.